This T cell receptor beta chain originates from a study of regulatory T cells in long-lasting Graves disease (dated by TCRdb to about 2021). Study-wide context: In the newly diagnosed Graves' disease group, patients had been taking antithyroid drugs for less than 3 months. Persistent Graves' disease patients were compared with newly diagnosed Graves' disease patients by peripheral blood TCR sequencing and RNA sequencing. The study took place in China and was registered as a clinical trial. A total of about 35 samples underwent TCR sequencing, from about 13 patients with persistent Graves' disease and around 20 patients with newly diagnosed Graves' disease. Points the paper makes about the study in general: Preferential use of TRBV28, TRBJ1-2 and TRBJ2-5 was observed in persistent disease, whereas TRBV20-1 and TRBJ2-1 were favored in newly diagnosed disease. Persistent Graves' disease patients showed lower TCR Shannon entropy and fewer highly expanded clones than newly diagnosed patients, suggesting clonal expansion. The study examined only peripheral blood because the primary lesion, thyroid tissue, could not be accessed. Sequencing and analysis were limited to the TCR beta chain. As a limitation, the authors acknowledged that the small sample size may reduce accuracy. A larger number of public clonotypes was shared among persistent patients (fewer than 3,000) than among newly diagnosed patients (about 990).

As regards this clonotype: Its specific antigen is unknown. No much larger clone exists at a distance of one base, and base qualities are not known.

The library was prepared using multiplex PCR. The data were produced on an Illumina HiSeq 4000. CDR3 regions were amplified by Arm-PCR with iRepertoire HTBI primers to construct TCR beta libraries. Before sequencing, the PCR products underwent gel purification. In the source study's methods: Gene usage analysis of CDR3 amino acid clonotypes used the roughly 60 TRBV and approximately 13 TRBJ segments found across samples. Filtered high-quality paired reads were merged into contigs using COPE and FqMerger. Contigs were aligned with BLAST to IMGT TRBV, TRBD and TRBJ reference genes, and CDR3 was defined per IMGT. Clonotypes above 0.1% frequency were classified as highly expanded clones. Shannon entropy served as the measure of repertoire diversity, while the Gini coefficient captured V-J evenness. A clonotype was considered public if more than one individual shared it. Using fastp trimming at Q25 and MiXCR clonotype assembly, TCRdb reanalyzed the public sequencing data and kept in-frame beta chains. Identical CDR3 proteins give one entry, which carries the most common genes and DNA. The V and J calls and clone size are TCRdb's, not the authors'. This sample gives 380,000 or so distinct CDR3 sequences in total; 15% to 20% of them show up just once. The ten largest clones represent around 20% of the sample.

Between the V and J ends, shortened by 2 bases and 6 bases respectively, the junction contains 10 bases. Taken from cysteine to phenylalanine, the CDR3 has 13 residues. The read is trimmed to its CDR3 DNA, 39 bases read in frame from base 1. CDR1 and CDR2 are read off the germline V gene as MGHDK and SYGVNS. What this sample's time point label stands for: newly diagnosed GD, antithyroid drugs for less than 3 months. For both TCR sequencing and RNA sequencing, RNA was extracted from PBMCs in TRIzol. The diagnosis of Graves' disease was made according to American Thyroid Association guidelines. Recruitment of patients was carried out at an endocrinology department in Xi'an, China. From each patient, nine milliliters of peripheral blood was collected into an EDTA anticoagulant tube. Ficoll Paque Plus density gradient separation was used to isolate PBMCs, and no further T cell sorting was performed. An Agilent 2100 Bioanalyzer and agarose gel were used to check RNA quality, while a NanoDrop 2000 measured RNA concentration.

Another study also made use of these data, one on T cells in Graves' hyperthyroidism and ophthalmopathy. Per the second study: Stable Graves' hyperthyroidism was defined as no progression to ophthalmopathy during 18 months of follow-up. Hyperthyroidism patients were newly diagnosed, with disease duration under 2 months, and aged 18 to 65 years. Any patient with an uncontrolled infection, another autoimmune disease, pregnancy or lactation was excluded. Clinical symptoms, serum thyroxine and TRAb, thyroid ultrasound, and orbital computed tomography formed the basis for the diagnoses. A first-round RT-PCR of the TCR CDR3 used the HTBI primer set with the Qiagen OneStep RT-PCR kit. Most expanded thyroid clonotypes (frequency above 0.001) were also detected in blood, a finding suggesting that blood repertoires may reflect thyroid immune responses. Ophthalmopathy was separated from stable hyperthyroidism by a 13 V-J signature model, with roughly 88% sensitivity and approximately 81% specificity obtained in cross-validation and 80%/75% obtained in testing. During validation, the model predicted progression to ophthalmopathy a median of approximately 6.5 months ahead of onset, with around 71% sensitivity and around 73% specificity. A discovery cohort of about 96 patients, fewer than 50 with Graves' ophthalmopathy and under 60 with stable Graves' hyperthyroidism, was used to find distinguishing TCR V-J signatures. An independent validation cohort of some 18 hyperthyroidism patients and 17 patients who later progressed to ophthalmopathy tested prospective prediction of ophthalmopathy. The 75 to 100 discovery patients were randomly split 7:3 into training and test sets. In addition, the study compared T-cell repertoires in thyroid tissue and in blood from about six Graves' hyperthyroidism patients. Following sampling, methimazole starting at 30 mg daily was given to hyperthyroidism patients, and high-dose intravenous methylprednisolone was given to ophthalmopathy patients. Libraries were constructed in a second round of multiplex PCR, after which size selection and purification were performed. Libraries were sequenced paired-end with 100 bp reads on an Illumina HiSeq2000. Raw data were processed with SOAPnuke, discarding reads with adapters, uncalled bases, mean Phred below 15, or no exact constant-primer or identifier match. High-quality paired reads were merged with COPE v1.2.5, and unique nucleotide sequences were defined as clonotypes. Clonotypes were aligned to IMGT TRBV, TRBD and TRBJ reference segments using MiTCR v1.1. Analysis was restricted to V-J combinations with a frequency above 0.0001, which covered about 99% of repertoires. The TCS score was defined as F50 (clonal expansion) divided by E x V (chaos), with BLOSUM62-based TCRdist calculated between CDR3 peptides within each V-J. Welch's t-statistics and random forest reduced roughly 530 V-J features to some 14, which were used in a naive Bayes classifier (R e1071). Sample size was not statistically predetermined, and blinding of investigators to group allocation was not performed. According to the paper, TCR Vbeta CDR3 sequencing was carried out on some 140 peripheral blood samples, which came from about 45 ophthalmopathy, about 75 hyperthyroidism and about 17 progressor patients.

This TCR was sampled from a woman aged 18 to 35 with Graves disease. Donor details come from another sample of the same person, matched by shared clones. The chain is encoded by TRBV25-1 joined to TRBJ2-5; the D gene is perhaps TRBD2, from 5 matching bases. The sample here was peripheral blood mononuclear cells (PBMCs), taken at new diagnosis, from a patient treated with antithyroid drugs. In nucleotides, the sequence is TGTGCCAGCAGTGAAATTGGGGAGAAGACCCAGTACTTC. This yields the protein CASSEIGEKTQYF. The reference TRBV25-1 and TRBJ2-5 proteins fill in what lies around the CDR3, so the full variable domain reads EADIYQTPRYLVIGTGKKITLECSQTMGHDKMYWYQQDPGMELHLIHYSYGVNSTEKGDLSSESTVSRIRTEHFPLTLESARPSHTSQYLCASSEIGEKTQYFGPGTRLLVL.